Sequencing of this T cell receptor beta chain was carried out in a study of tumor-infiltrating lymphocytes in primary liver carcinoma. Study as a whole: Productive TCRbeta read counts per sample ran from roughly 3.65 to 7.13 million and were similar across tissue types.

General study findings and limits: The overlap of tumor-adjacent and tumor-blood pairs was smaller than that of tumor region pairs.

From around 0.5 ug of total RNA, TCR beta-specific cDNA was reverse-transcribed using a constant-region primer. For TCR beta, libraries were produced by three nested multiplex PCR rounds using slightly modified ARM-PCR. Both of the initial two PCR rounds ran for roughly 10 cycles and employed TRBV1-TRBV30 forward primers alongside a C-beta reverse primer. TCRdb itself ran the multiplex PCR reads through MiXCR, one entry per CDR3 protein. The sample lists roughly 330,000 distinct CDR3 sequences, approximately 64% occurring once. Out of unsorted whole blood came the blood RNA, and germline DNA was extracted as well. As regards this clonotype: Its matching antigen is unknown. One junction end disagrees with the germline gene, perhaps due to a read error.

Germline CDR1 SGHNT, CDR2 YYREEE (reference sequence). CDR3 length: 14 residues. The V and J genes are TRBV5-4 and TRBJ2-7; weak D call: TRBD2 (6 bases). The sample taken for sequencing was peripheral blood. This receptor was obtained from a man aged 35 to 55 with primary liver carcinoma and hepatitis B virus infection. This chain's CDR3 is CASILGLETYEQYF. CDR3 coding DNA: TGTGCCAGCATCTTGGGACTGGAAACCTACGAGCAGTACTTC.